The text below deals with one T cell receptor (beta chain). It lacks a known antigen. The input lacks base qualities; no much larger clone sits a single base away. The data derive from a study of tumour-infiltrating T cells in Burkitt lymphoma (TCRdb year 2020). Background for the entire study: The Burkitt lymphoma cohort included about 82 patients and covered every epidemiological subtype of the disease. When TCR repertoire data were correlated with clinical outcome, productive clonality turned out to predict both overall and progression-free survival, independent of established prognosticators, age at diagnosis among them.

What the authors observed across the whole study: Several public clonotypes shared across numerous Burkitt lymphoma patients were found, suggesting shared tumour neoantigen selection absent from diffuse large B-cell lymphoma.

After removal of 6 bases from V and 8 bases from J, the junction retains 7 bases not matched to a gene. Counted from cysteine to phenylalanine, this CDR3 has 14 amino acids. The read is trimmed to its CDR3 DNA, 42 bases read in frame from base 1. The protocol used for the library was the immunoSEQ multiplex PCR assay. TCRdb retrieved this table from immuneACCESS and kept in-frame rearrangements only. Not all clones are present; in checked studies, unresolved V genes account for under half, and no reason is known for the remainder. The sample table shows some 1,300 clones, and about 14% are seen once. Over 4.5% of the sample is in the top ten clones.

The chain was built from TRBV23-1 and TRBJ2-1; 10 bases in between match TRBD1. TRBV23-1 counts as an open reading frame of uncertain function. Sample: tumor tissue. The receptor was isolated from a human donor with Burkitt lymphoma. The encoded CDR3 is CASRRDRGGDEQFF. The sequenced DNA: TGCGCCAGCAGAAGGGACAGGGGTGGGGATGAGCAGTTCTTC.